A selection of T cell receptor beta chains follows, all from one sample in a study of T cell changes during pregnancy in multiple sclerosis. TCRdb keeps only in-frame clones here, not all; method: immunoSEQ multiplex PCR. The data show around 100,000 clones, just over 90% seen once. The source was peripheral blood, collected in the second trimester of pregnancy. The receptors originated from a female donor with multiple sclerosis, enrolled in a pregnancy study. Each CDR3 is given with its conserved first and last residue. Fields, in order: D gene, clone size, J gene, V gene, CDR3 protein, CDR3 DNA. A D gene is named only where the DNA matches it firmly. Some rows mark clone size as missing; the rest say once, few, many or name a class of expanded clone.

D gene: TRBD2; clone size: .; J gene: TRBJ2-1; V gene: TRBV7-2; CDR3 protein: CASSLLLGSGGLLGDEQFF; CDR3 DNA: TGTGCCAGCAGCTTATTACTGGGTAGCGGGGGATTGTTGGGAGATGAGCAGTTCTTC
D gene: TRBD1; clone size: once; J gene: TRBJ1-5; V gene: TRBV5-8; CDR3 protein: CASSLTFSDRVNQPQHF; CDR3 DNA: TGTGCCAGCAGCTTGACCTTCTCGGACAGGGTCAATCAGCCCCAGCATTTT
D gene: TRBD2; clone size: .; J gene: TRBJ2-5; V gene: TRBV9; CDR3 protein: CASSIAGGTHQETQYF; CDR3 DNA: TGTGCCAGCAGCATAGCGGGAGGTACACACCAAGAGACCCAGTACTTC
D gene: .; clone size: .; J gene: TRBJ1-2; V gene: TRBV5-1; CDR3 protein: CASSVEQGNYGYTF; CDR3 DNA: TGCGCCAGCAGCGTTGAACAGGGAAACTATGGCTACACCTTC
D gene: .; clone size: .; J gene: TRBJ1-5; V gene: TRBV19; CDR3 protein: CASRLGGANSNQPQHF; CDR3 DNA: TGTGCCAGCCGACTGGGGGGGGCCAATAGCAATCAGCCCCAGCATTTT
D gene: .; clone size: .; J gene: TRBJ1-1; V gene: TRBV19; CDR3 protein: CASSIAPGGLGTEAFF; CDR3 DNA: TGTGCCAGTAGTATTGCTCCGGGGGGCTTGGGCACTGAAGCTTTCTTT
D gene: TRBD1; clone size: .; J gene: TRBJ1-1; V gene: TRBV25-1; CDR3 protein: CASRGAGTGRTEAFF; CDR3 DNA: TGTGCCAGCAGGGGGGCCGGGACAGGGAGGACTGAAGCTTTCTTT
D gene: .; clone size: few; J gene: TRBJ1-5; V gene: TRBV7-6; CDR3 protein: CASSHRVSQPQHF; CDR3 DNA: TGTGCCAGCAGTCACAGGGTGAGTCAGCCCCAGCATTTT
D gene: .; clone size: .; J gene: TRBJ2-1; V gene: TRBV7-3; CDR3 protein: CASSLAGKNNEQFF; CDR3 DNA: TGTGCCAGCAGCTTAGCAGGAAAGAACAATGAGCAGTTCTTC
D gene: TRBD1; clone size: .; J gene: TRBJ1-1; V gene: TRBV2; CDR3 protein: CASRDRTGSNTEAFF; CDR3 DNA: TGTGCCAGCAGAGATAGGACAGGATCGAACACTGAAGCTTTCTTT
D gene: .; clone size: .; J gene: TRBJ2-1; V gene: TRBV2; CDR3 protein: CASRGARLTYNEQFF; CDR3 DNA: TGTGCCAGCAGGGGTGCGCGGCTAACCTACAATGAGCAGTTCTTC
D gene: .; clone size: .; J gene: TRBJ2-1; V gene: TRBV9; CDR3 protein: CASSVGTGTYNEQFF; CDR3 DNA: TGTGCCAGCAGCGTAGGAACAGGGACGTACAATGAGCAGTTCTTC
D gene: .; clone size: .; J gene: TRBJ2-7; V gene: TRBV11-2; CDR3 protein: CATSGQAVYEQYF; CDR3 DNA: TGTGCCACCTCAGGACAAGCCGTCTACGAGCAGTACTTC
D gene: TRBD1; clone size: once; J gene: TRBJ1-5; V gene: TRBV27; CDR3 protein: CASSRQGGNQPQHF; CDR3 DNA: TGTGCCAGCTCTCGACAGGGCGGCAATCAGCCCCAGCATTTT
D gene: .; clone size: .; J gene: TRBJ1-6; V gene: TRBV6-1; CDR3 protein: CASRSGAYNSPLHF; CDR3 DNA: TGTGCCAGCAGATCAGGGGCGTATAATTCACCCCTCCACTTT